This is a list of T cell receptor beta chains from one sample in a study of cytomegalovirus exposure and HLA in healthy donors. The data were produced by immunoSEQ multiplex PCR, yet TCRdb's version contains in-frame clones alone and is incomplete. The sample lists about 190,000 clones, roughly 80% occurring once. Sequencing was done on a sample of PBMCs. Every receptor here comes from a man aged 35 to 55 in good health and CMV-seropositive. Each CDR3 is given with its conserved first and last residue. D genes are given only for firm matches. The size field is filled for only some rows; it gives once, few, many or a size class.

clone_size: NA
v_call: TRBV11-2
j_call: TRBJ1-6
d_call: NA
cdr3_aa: CASSFSSGGGNSPLHF
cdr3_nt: TGTGCCAGCAGCTTCAGCTCGGGAGGTGGGAATTCACCCCTCCACTTT

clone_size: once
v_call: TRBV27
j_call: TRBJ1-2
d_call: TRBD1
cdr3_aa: CASRDRLYGYTF
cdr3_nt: TGTGCCAGCAGGGACAGGTTATATGGCTACACCTTC

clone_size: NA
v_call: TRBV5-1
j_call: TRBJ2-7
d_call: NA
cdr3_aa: CASSPDLSYEQYF
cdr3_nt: TGCGCCAGCAGCCCCGACTTGTCCTACGAGCAGTACTTC

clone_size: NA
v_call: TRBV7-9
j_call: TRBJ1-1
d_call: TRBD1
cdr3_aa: CASRPQGTNTEAFF
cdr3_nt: TGTGCCAGCAGACCACAGGGGACAAACACTGAAGCTTTCTTT

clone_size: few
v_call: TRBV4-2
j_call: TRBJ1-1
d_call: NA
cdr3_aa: CASSQDRGTEAFF
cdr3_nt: TGTGCCAGCAGCCAAGATCGGGGGACTGAAGCTTTCTTT

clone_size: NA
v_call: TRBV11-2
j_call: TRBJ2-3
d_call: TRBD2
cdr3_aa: CASSAKAGFTDTQYF
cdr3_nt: TGTGCCAGCAGCGCAAAAGCGGGATTCACAGATACGCAGTATTTT

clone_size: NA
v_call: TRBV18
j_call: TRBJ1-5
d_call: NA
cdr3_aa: CASSPTLPGQNQPQHF
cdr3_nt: TGTGCCAGCTCACCAACCCTACCGGGACAAAATCAGCCCCAGCATTTT

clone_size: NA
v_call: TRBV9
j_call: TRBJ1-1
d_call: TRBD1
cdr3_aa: CATYPISGQGDTEAFF
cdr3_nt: TGTGCCACTTACCCAATCTCGGGACAGGGGGACACTGAAGCTTTCTTT

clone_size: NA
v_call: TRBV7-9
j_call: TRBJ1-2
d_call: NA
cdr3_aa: CASSLRDSRGYGYTF
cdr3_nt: TGTGCCAGCAGCTTAAGGGACTCAAGAGGCTATGGCTACACCTTC

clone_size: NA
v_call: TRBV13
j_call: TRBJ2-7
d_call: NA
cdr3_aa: CASSLVSQGMGEQYF
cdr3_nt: TGTGCCAGCAGCTTAGTGTCACAGGGTATGGGCGAGCAGTATTTC

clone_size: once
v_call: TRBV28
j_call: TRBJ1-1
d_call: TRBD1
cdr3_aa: CASRHYRGNTEAFF
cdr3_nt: TGTGCCAGCAGGCACTACAGGGGGAACACTGAAGCTTTCTTT

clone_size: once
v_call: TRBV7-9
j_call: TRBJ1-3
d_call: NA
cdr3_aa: CASSSKSDRSWPIYF
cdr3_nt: TGTGCCAGCAGCTCAAAGTCTGACAGGTCTTGGCCCATATATTTT

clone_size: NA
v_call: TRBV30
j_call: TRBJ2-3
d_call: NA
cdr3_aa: CAWSLTDTQYF
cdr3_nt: TGTGCCTGGAGTCTCACAGATACGCAGTATTTT

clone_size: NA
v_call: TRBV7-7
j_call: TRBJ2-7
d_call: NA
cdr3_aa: CASSLTPSSYEQYF
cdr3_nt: TGTGCTAGCAGCCTGACACCCAGCTCCTACGAGCAGTACTTC

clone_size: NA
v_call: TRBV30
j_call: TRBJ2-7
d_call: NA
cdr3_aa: CAWSVRDKSYEQYF
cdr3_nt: TGTGCCTGGAGTGTACGGGACAAGAGCTACGAGCAGTACTTC

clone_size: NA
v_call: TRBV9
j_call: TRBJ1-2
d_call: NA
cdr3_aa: CASSRTGTNYGYTF
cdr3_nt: TGTGCCAGCAGCAGAACCGGGACAAACTATGGCTACACCTTC

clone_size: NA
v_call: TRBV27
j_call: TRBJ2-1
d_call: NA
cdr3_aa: CASSYGAREQFF
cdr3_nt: TGTGCCAGCAGTTACGGTGCGCGGGAGCAGTTCTTC

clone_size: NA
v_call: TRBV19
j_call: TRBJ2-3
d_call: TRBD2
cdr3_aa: CASSMSSAGGRTDTQYF
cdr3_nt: TGTGCCAGTAGTATGAGTTCAGCGGGGGGGCGCACAGATACGCAGTATTTT

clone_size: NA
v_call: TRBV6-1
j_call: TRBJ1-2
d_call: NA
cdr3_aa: CASSEVMEVYGYTF
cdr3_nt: TGTGCCAGCAGTGAAGTTATGGAGGTCTATGGCTACACCTTC

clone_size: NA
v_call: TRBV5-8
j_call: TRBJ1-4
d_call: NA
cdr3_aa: CASPRGEAEKLFF
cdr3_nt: TGTGCCAGCCCCCGGGGGGAGGCTGAAAAACTGTTTTTT

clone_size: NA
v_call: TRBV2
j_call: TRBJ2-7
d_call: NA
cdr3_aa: CASSAGSLGYEQYF
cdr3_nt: TGTGCCAGCAGTGCCGGGAGTTTGGGCTACGAGCAGTACTTC

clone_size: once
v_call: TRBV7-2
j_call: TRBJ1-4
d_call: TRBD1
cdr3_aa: CASSLEMTGNEKLFF
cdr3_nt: TGTGCCAGCAGCTTAGAAATGACAGGGAACGAAAAACTGTTTTTT

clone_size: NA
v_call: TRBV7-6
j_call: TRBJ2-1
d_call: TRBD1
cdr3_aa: CASSLNRGEQFF
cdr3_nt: TGTGCCAGCAGCTTAAACAGGGGTGAGCAGTTCTTC